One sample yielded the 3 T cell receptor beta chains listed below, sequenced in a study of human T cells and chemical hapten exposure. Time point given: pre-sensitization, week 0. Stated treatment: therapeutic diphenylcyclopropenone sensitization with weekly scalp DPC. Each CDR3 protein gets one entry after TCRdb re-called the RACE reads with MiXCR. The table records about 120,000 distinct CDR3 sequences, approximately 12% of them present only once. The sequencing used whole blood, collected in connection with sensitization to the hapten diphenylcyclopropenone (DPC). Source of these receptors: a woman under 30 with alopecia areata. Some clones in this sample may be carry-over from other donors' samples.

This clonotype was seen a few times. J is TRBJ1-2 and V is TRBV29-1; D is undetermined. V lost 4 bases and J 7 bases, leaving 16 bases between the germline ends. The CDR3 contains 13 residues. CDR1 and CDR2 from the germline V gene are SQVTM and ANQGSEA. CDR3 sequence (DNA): TGCAGCGTTGGGCAGGAGGACTCTCGTGGCTACACCTTC. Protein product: CSVGQEDSRGYTF.

In DNA form, the CDR3 reads TGCGCCAGCAGTGAGGGGGTGATTACAACTAATGAAAAACTGTTTTTT. It is translated as CASSEGVITTNEKLFF. The chain has TRBV4-3 and TRBJ1-4; a weak D match, TRBD1 (6 bases). V lost 6 bases, J lost 0 bases, and 14 bases lay in between. The CDR3 runs 16 residues. The germline gives CDR1 LGHNA, CDR2 YSLEER.

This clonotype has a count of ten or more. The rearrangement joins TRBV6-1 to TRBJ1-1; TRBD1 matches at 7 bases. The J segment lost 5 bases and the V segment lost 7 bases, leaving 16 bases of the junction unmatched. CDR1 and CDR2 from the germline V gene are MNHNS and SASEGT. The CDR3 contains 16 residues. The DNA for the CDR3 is TGTGCCAGCAAACCGACCCTCGACAGGGCGTGGACTGAAGCTTTCTTT. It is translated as CASKPTLDRAWTEAFF.